The text below deals with one TCR beta chain. The V and J ends lost 1 base and 7 bases respectively, with 14 bases between them. Germline CDR1 SGHTA, CDR2 FQGNSA. The CDR3 is 16 residues long. Clinical histories supplied by participants themselves formed the basis of cohort assignment. This entry belongs to a study of blood T cell repertoires in COVID-19. Study background: From the United States, Italy and Spain came samples of acute and convalescent COVID-19.

The data were produced by immunoSEQ multiplex PCR, yet TCRdb's version contains in-frame clones alone and is incomplete. Here the sample spans about 220,000 clones, about four fifths being singletons. The chain couples TRBV7-2 to TRBJ1-6; D might be TRBD1 (5 bases). The sample taken for sequencing was PBMCs or T cells enriched from blood (not recorded which). The sequence was collected from a woman aged 45 to 65 who had been exposed to COVID-19. The CDR3 bases are TGTGCCAGCAGCTTAGGGGCAGGGTGGAAGAATTCACCCCTCCACTTT. Residues: CASSLGAGWKNSPLHF.